This entry lists 31 T cell receptor beta chains sequenced from one sample in a study of human T cells and chemical hapten exposure. TCRdb redid the calling of the RACE reads with MiXCR, one entry per CDR3 protein. The sample has some 49,000 distinct CDR3 sequences; 9% to 9.5% are singletons. Noted time point: patch test 1, 2 weeks after DPC sensitization. The sample's treatment: therapeutic diphenylcyclopropenone sensitization with weekly scalp DPC. The input for sequencing was whole blood, taken in connection with sensitization to the hapten diphenylcyclopropenone (DPC). These receptors originate from a woman between 50 and 59 years old with alopecia areata. Some clones in this sample may be carry-over from other donors' samples.

Worth noting for this clonotype: A much larger clonotype is one base distant, so this may be a read error. CDR3 protein: CASSPTSGNPYELYF. The CDR3 DNA reads TGTGCCAGCAGCCCTACTAGCGGGAATCCCTACGAGCTGTACTTC. The J gene is TRBJ2-7, the V gene TRBV12-3 or TRBV12-4; 10 bases agree with TRBD2. CDR3 length: 15 amino acids.

This clonotype was detected only a few times. The chain joins TRBV29-1 to TRBJ1-4; 12 bases are a match to TRBD1. J gave up 6 bases and V 6 bases, and 11 bases lay outside the gene matches. The CDR3 contains 16 residues. The germline CDR1 and CDR2 sequences are SQVTM and ANQGSEA. CDR3 in amino acids: CSVAGTGGEEYEKLFF. CDR3 sequence (DNA): TGCAGCGTCGCCGGGACAGGGGGCGAGGAATATGAAAAACTGTTTTTT.

The CDR3 DNA is TGTGCCAGCAGCTTAGCCGTCAGGGACTACTCTGGGGCCAACGTCCTGACTTTC. It specifies CASSLAVRDYSGANVLTF. The V and J genes are TRBV7-6 and TRBJ2-6, with 7 positions matching TRBD2. Germline CDR1 is SGHVS and CDR2 is FNYEAQ. The CDR3 contains 18 residues. V trimming: 0 bases; J trimming: 0 bases; junction bases outside the gene matches: 5.

This clonotype was found many times. CDR3 DNA sequence: TGTGCCAGCAGCGGACTAGCGGGAAATACAGATACGCAGTATTTT. Protein sequence: CASSGLAGNTDTQYF. The chain uses TRBV11-2 and TRBJ2-3; 12 positions agree with TRBD2. V trimming: 5 bases; J trimming: 3 bases; junction bases outside the gene matches: 3. In germline, CDR1 is SGHAT, CDR2 FQNNGV. The CDR3 sequence is 15 residues long. Combining the CDR3 with reference TRBV11-2 and TRBJ2-3 gives the whole variable domain EAGVAQSPRYKIIEKRQSVAFWCNPISGHATLYWYQQILGQGPKLLIQFQNNGVVDDSQLPKDRFSAERLKGVDSTLKIQPAKLEDSAVYLCASSGLAGNTDTQYFGPGTRLTVL.

The gene calls are TRBV6-4 and TRBJ2-2; D possibly corresponds to TRBD2 (6 bases). V was trimmed by 4 bases and J by 3 bases, leaving 12 bases between them. Germline V gene lookup returns CDR1 MRHNA and CDR2 SNTAGT. The CDR3 is made up of 15 amino acids. The CDR3 DNA reads as TGTGCCAGCAGTGTTGGCGGGATTGACACCGGGGAGCTGTTTTTT. Encoded protein: CASSVGGIDTGELFF.

This clonotype was detected only a few times. The chain carries TRBV3-1 and TRBJ2-1, with TRBD2 matching over 7 bases. The CDR3 runs to 16 residues. J lost 4 bases, V lost 0 bases, and 6 bases had no gene match. Germline assignment: CDR1 LGHDT and CDR2 YNNKEL (reference sequence). The CDR3 coding sequence is TGTGCCAGCAGCCAAGATCCTAGCGGAAAGTACAATGAGCAGTTCTTC. Protein sequence: CASSQDPSGKYNEQFF.

For this clonotype: It may be a read error: a sequence one base away is much more abundant. The V and J genes are TRBV28 and TRBJ2-7, with no clear D. Per the germline V gene, CDR1 is MDHEN and CDR2 is SYDVKM. The V and J ends lost 4 bases and 3 bases respectively, with 7 bases between them. The CDR3 has 12 residues. The CDR3 loop is CASSCRVYEQYF. CDR3 DNA: TGTGCCAGCAGTTGTAGAGTCTACGAGCAGTACTTC.

This clonotype was counted many times. CDR3 coding DNA: TGTGCCAGCAGCCCAGGAGTCGGTCAAGAGACCCAGTACTTC. This translates into CASSPGVGQETQYF. The V gene is TRBV5-6, the J gene TRBJ2-5; D gene uncertain. With 4 bases removed from V and 2 bases from J, the gap between germline ends came to 12 bases. Germline V CDR1 and CDR2: SGHDT, YYEEEE. This CDR3 is 14 amino acids long.

V and J are TRBV29-1 and TRBJ2-1; 12 bases agree with TRBD2. CDR1 SQVTM and CDR2 ANQGSEA come from the germline V gene. V lost 7 bases to trimming and J lost 4 bases; unmatched junction nucleotides: 8. The CDR3 consists of 15 residues. The CDR3 here is CSERRTSGTYNEQFF. CDR3 coding DNA: TGCAGCGAACGACGGACTAGCGGGACTTACAATGAGCAGTTCTTC.

The chain uses TRBV28 and TRBJ1-2; D is undetermined. V lost 1 base and J 7 bases, leaving 10 bases between the germline ends. CDR3 length: 13 residues. Germline CDR1 is MDHEN and CDR2 is SYDVKM. CDR3 DNA sequence: TGTGCCAGCAGTTTATTAGTAGGATCTGGCTACACCTTC. This gives the protein CASSLLVGSGYTF.

The genes are TRBV4-2 and TRBJ1-5, with D unclear. Between the trimmed V and J ends, which lost 0 bases and 0 bases, there was a span of 6 bases. The CDR3 has 15 amino acids. CDR1 is LGHNA, CDR2 YNFKEQ, per germline. For the CDR3, the DNA is TGTGCCAGCAGCCAAGAACTGGTTAGCAATCAGCCCCAGCATTTT. Translation gives CASSQELVSNQPQHF.

The CDR3 coding sequence is TGCAGCGCAGCCGGGACCGCTACCGCCCAGCAGTTCTTC. It specifies CSAAGTATAQQFF. V gene TRBV29-1 combines with J gene TRBJ2-1; possibly TRBD1 or TRBD2 for D (5 bases each). The CDR3 is 13 amino acids. The germline V gene has CDR1 SQVTM and CDR2 ANQGSEA. Trimming left V 7 bases short and J 11 bases short, with 21 bases between.

This clonotype has ten or more counts. The J gene is TRBJ1-5, the V gene TRBV21-1; the table's TRBD1 call for D was not verified on the DNA. TRBV21-1 is shown as a pseudogene. The CDR3 totals 16 residues. CDR3: CASSKGRGNLNQPQHF. Here the CDR3 DNA reads TGTGCCAGCAGCAAGGGCAGGGGCAACCTTAATCAGCCCCAGCATTTT.

This chain links TRBV20-1 with TRBJ2-1, with 10 bases fitting TRBD2. From germline, CDR1 is DFQATT and CDR2 SNEGSKA (reference sequence). This CDR3 comprises 14 residues. J was trimmed by 8 bases and V by 5 bases; bases with no gene match: 9. CDR3 sequence reads: CSAPPSGSWDEQFF. As DNA, the CDR3 is TGCAGTGCTCCCCCTAGCGGGAGTTGGGATGAGCAGTTCTTC.

The chain is built from TRBV3-1 and TRBJ2-7; 7 nucleotides agree with TRBD2. CDR3 length: 13 residues. Germline V gene data show CDR1 as LGHDT and CDR2 as YNNKEL (reference sequence). V was clipped by 4 bases and J by 3 bases; unmatched bases: 3. CDR3 sequence reads: CASSPGRLYEQYF. The CDR3 DNA sequence: TGTGCCAGCAGCCCCGGGAGGCTCTACGAGCAGTACTTC.

In its sample, this clonotype was seen many times. The chain employs TRBV9 and TRBJ1-1; D ambiguous. The CDR3 runs 15 residues. CDR1 and CDR2 from the germline V gene are SGDLS and YYNGEE. The ends were cut back, 0 bases at V and 0 bases at J, with 9 bases in the middle. CDR3 sequence reads: CASSVGRRVNTEAFF. The CDR3 region has the DNA TGTGCCAGCAGCGTAGGGCGCAGAGTGAACACTGAAGCTTTCTTT.

The rearrangement uses TRBV29-1 and TRBJ2-7; D is perhaps TRBD2 (5 bases). Germline V CDR1 and CDR2: SQVTM, ANQGSEA. This CDR3 spans 11 amino acids. The V end was cut by 6 bases, the J end by 6 bases, with 12 bases between. CDR3 in amino acids: CSVGTRGEQYF. Written as DNA, the CDR3 is TGCAGCGTAGGTACACGGGGCGAGCAGTACTTC.

The sample holds many counts of this clonotype. The chain recombines TRBV6-6 with TRBJ1-1, with D unclear. CDR3 length equals 15 residues. V lost 2 bases and J lost 0, with 10 bases in between. Germline assignment: CDR1 MNHNY and CDR2 SVGAGI (reference sequence). CDR3 sequence reads: CASSYQAGVNTEAFF. Here the CDR3 DNA reads TGTGCCAGCAGTTACCAGGCAGGAGTGAACACTGAAGCTTTCTTT.

This clonotype was counted at least ten times. The gene calls are TRBV14 and TRBJ2-4, with a tentative D call TRBD2 (5 bases). This CDR3 has 15 residues. Trimming removed 6 bases at V and 0 bases at J, with 12 bases between. Germline V gene sequence: CDR1 SGHDN, CDR2 FVKESK. CDR3 DNA sequence: TGTGCCAGCAGTCAAAGCGGACTAGCCAAAAACATTCAGTACTTC. It translates to CASSQSGLAKNIQYF.

In its sample, this clonotype was seen many times. The chain recombines TRBV12-3 or TRBV12-4 with TRBJ2-2, with 9 bases lining up with TRBD1. The CDR3 sequence is 17 residues long. V lost 7 bases and J lost 4; bases outside the gene matches: 13. DNA of the CDR3: TGTGCCAGCACCCTCGGCTGGACAGGGGACTCCACCGGGGAGCTGTTTTTT. Its translation: CASTLGWTGDSTGELFF.

This clonotype was picked up many times. The rearrangement uses TRBV7-6 and TRBJ2-3; D call uncertain. The V end lost 8 bases, the J end lost 3 bases, and 9 bases lay between the germline ends. Germline V lookup: CDR1 SGHVS, CDR2 FNYEAQ. The CDR3 is 12 residues long. The CDR3 sequence is CASGPRTDTQYF. CDR3 bases: TGTGCCAGCGGGCCGCGGACAGATACGCAGTATTTT.

This clonotype showed up many times. The chain employs TRBV11-3 and TRBJ2-2; 7 bases match TRBD1. This CDR3 spans 19 amino acids. J gave up 0 bases and V 6 bases, and 16 bases lay outside the gene matches. Germline V CDR1 and CDR2: SGHNT, YENEEA. The CDR3 reads CASSSSWDSSSPNTGELFF. CDR3 bases: TGTGCCAGCAGTTCATCCTGGGACAGCTCAAGTCCGAACACCGGGGAGCTGTTTTTT. Complete variable domain (other parts from reference TRBV11-3 and TRBJ2-2): EAGVVQSPRYKIIEKKQPVAFWCNPISGHNTLYWYLQNLGQGPELLIRYENEEAVDDSQLPKDRFSAERLKGVDSTLKIQPAELGDSAVYLCASSSSWDSSSPNTGELFFGEGSRLTVL.

The CDR3 reads CASTPRGHQPQHF. The DNA of the CDR3 is TGCGCCAGCACCCCGCGGGGCCATCAGCCCCAGCATTTT. The chain carries TRBV10-1 and TRBJ1-5; possible D gene TRBD1, 5 bases. Germline CDR1 and CDR2: WNHNN and SYGVQD (reference sequence). This CDR3 has 13 amino acids. Trimming took off 7 bases at V and 5 bases at J, with 12 bases between the two ends.

The genes are TRBV5-1 and TRBJ1-4; perhaps TRBD1 as D (6 bases). CDR1 and CDR2 from the germline V gene are SGHRS and YFSETQ. V was shortened by 4 bases and J by 6 bases, with 10 bases between the two germline ends. CDR3 length: 13 amino acids. The chain's CDR3 is CASSGRGDEKLFF. The CDR3 region has the DNA TGCGCCAGCAGCGGCAGGGGCGATGAAAAACTGTTTTTT.

This clonotype was found many times. This sequence joins TRBV29-1 and TRBJ2-3, with 8 positions matching TRBD2. With 7 bases clipped from V and 2 bases from J, the junction kept 11 bases outside the gene matches. Germline lookup yields CDR1 SQVTM and CDR2 ANQGSEA. The CDR3 totals 15 residues. This chain's CDR3 is CSAFRGGRSTDTQYF. CDR3 coding DNA: TGCAGCGCCTTCAGGGGCGGGAGGTCCACAGATACGCAGTATTTT.

This clonotype was seen many times. The rearrangement links TRBV2 to TRBJ2-7; D is unresolved. The CDR3 extends over 13 amino acids. Trimming removed 5 bases at V and 2 bases at J, with 10 bases between. CDR1 SNHLY and CDR2 FYNNEI come from the germline V gene. The CDR3 sequence is CASSLSVAYEQYF. The CDR3 DNA sequence: TGTGCCAGCAGTTTGTCAGTTGCCTACGAGCAGTACTTC.

This clonotype has at least ten counts. The J gene is TRBJ2-7, the V gene TRBV5-6; 11 bases line up with TRBD1. The CDR3 covers 13 residues. Germline CDR1 is SGHDT and CDR2 is YYEEEE. V shed 4 bases, J shed 4 bases, and the junction held 1 base outside the gene matches. CDR3 residues: CASSRDRGYEQYF. The CDR3, as DNA: TGTGCCAGCAGCAGGGACAGGGGGTACGAGCAGTACTTC.

This clonotype was detected ten times or more. The chain uses TRBV7-9 and TRBJ1-1, with D hard to call. Germline V gene sequence: CDR1 SEHNR, CDR2 FQNEAQ (reference sequence). Trimming shortened V by 5 bases and J by 0 bases, and 19 bases separated the two germline ends. This CDR3 spans 17 amino acids. CDR3 sequence reads: CASSPQAGSPMNTEAFF. For the CDR3, the DNA is TGTGCCAGCAGCCCCCAGGCGGGCTCTCCTATGAACACTGAAGCTTTCTTT. The variable domain in full, completed from reference TRBV7-9 and TRBJ1-1, reads DTGVSQNPRHKITKRGQNVTFRCDPISEHNRLYWYRQTLGQGPEFLTYFQNEAQLEKSRLLSDRFSAERPKGSFSTLEIQRTEQGDSAMYLCASSPQAGSPMNTEAFFGQGTRLTVV.

In this sample, this clonotype turned up many times. This chain connects TRBV6-2 or TRBV6-3 to TRBJ2-3; 10 positions agree with TRBD2. The CDR3 is made up of 17 amino acids. Germline CDR1 MNHEY, CDR2 SVGEGT. With 5 bases clipped from V and 1 base from J, the junction kept 9 bases outside the gene matches. The CDR3 region has the DNA TGTGCCAGCAGTCTGCCATCTAGCGGGGGCCGCACAGATACGCAGTATTTT. Its protein is CASSLPSSGGRTDTQYF.

This clonotype was detected many times. The J gene is TRBJ2-2, the V gene TRBV7-8, with TRBD2 identical over 7 bases. The germline gives CDR1 SGHVS, CDR2 FQNEAQ. Trimming took 5 bases from V and 0 from J; bases not matched to a gene: 12. The CDR3 is 18 residues long. The CDR3 protein is CASSRRLAAFANTGELFF. The CDR3 DNA is TGTGCCAGCAGCCGTCGCCTAGCGGCGTTCGCGAACACCGGGGAGCTGTTTTTT.

As for this clonotype: At one of its ends the junction is not consistent with the germline gene, which may arise from a read error. The chain carries TRBV29-1 and TRBJ2-7, with D possibly TRBD2 on 5 matching bases. Germline V gene data show CDR1 as SQVTM and CDR2 as ANQGSEA. The CDR3 sequence is 14 residues long. The CDR3 reads CSGEPGNTIYEQYF. As DNA, the CDR3 is TGCAGCGGTGAACCGGGAAATACTATCTACGAGCAGTACTTC.